This T cell receptor beta chain derives from a study of blood T cells in healthy people across ages (dated by TCRdb to about 2015). As for the study more broadly: In model experiments, roughly one uniquely barcoded TCR beta cDNA molecule per two T cells was captured by template switching. The donors were split into four age groups: young (average about 15 years), middle-aged (around 40), aged (roughly 60) and long-lived (approximately 89). Donors of different ages were randomly distributed across sequencing lanes to avoid experimental bias. Two additional independent replicas of 1 million unique cDNA reads from the same blood draw were analyzed for two donors (one aged 18 to 30 and one aged 80 or older). Using deep sequencing normalized with unique cDNA molecular identifiers, the study measured how TCR beta repertoire diversity changes with age.

Systemically healthy Caucasian individuals from Russia, 35 to 50 in total and aged roughly 6 to 100 years, were included as donors. Approximately 11 milliliters of peripheral blood were drawn from each donor into EDTA-treated Vacutainer tubes. Ficoll-Paque density-gradient centrifugation was used to isolate PBMCs, with at least 6 million obtained per sample. Trizol reagent was used to extract total RNA from the PBMCs, yielding at least 5.5 micrograms per sample. The percentages of naive CD45RAhigh/CD27high T cells were determined by flow cytometry on a PBMC aliquot from every donor. In its sample, this clonotype was seen a few times. What antigen it recognizes has not been identified. No much larger clonotype is one base removed from it; base qualities were not supplied. The CDR3 runs 13 residues from the cysteine to the phenylalanine. CDR3 DNA is the only sequence kept; it has 39 bases, read in frame from the first base. Taken from the germline V gene, the CDR1 and CDR2 loops are MGHDK and SYGVNS. V is clipped by 4 bases and J by 5 bases, and the sequence between their germline boundaries is 11 bases long.

Paper-wide results and their limitations: The CMV infection status of donors was not known, potentially confounding age-related changes in expanded clonotypes. Estimates of total diversity from one million sequenced T cells were regarded as lower bounds and underestimates. Since profiling was done on bulk unsorted PBMCs, naive and antigen-experienced compartments could not be conclusively compared. A strong correlation was found between observed TCR beta diversity and the percentage of naive T cells measured by flow cytometry. As age increased, observed TCR beta diversity per million T cells dropped in a roughly linear way, and a significant reduction was already evident by age 40. Compared with the aged group, more naive CD4+ T cells, fewer expanded clones and increased TCR diversity were shown by the long-lived group, suggesting age selection.

Libraries were made using 5' RACE. These reads were obtained on an Illumina HiSeq 2500. A second PCR of roughly 6 to 11 cycles was run with a J-beta primer mix and a sample-barcoded 5' primer. A template-switch 5' adaptor carrying 12 random nucleotides introduced a unique molecular identifier onto each TCR beta cDNA molecule. At least 2.5 million CDR3-containing paired-end reads were obtained from each sample. First-strand cDNA synthesis was performed from all RNA using the Mint cDNA synthesis kit, with priming by a TRBC-specific oligonucleotide. Following uracil-DNA glycosylase treatment, all cDNA underwent a first 18-cycle PCR with the universal primers M1SS and BC2_uni_R. Turning to the authors' computational methods: Normalization of each sample was performed by random selection of 1 million high-quality reads, each carrying a distinct molecular identifier. Reads with shared molecular identifiers were discarded instead of being binned into consensus sequences. CDR3 identification, clonotype clustering and error correction used MiTCR with a Q25 quality threshold and the strictest error-elimination algorithm. Lower-bound total TCR beta diversity was estimated with a nonparametric unseen species model using Euler transformation. TCRdb reanalyzed the raw reads on its own, using fastp at Q25 for trimming and MiXCR for clone calling, and kept in-frame beta chains. For every CDR3 protein sequence, its rows merge into one entry that carries the most common genes and DNA. TCRdb, not the authors, supplied the V and J calls. The sample yields about 830,000 distinct CDR3 sequences; approximately 65% were counted once. Around a quarter of the sample rests with the top ten.

Sequenced input: blood. Recombination joined TRBV25-1 with TRBJ2-5; TRBD1 is possibly the D segment (6 matching bases). This receptor was taken from a man younger than 45 in good health. The DNA reads as follows: TGTGCCAGCAGTGTCCCAGGGGTCGAGACCCAGTACTTC. Its translation is CASSVPGVETQYF.